The clone carrying this T cell receptor (beta chain) was counted at least ten times. The data are from a study of blood T cells in healthy people across ages. Germline V gene sequence: CDR1 WNHNN, CDR2 SYGVQD (reference sequence). The CDR3 is 13 residues long. V shed 5 bases and J shed 5 bases, with 12 bases lying between them. A J-beta primer mix and a sample-barcoded 5' primer were used in a second PCR of about 7 to 12 cycles. MiXCR, run by TCRdb on the 5' RACE reads, gives a single entry per CDR3 protein. Of about 1 million distinct CDR3 sequences in the sample, more than 35% were seen once. The gene calls are TRBV10-1 and TRBJ2-5, with D hard to call. Sequencing was carried out using blood. The receptor's source is a woman in her sixties in good health. In DNA form, the CDR3 reads TGCGCCAGCAGTCCAACTATGGGGGAGACCCAGTACTTC. Amino acid sequence: CASSPTMGETQYF.